A selection of T cell receptor beta chains follows, all from one sample in a study of cytomegalovirus exposure and HLA in healthy donors. Measured with immunoSEQ multiplex PCR; TCRdb has only the in-frame clones, and not every one. Found here are around 160,000 clones, around 72% of them singletons; the top ten hold roughly 1.4%. Material for sequencing was PBMCs. All receptors come from a man in his forties or fifties in good health and CMV-seronegative. Both conserved end residues are part of each CDR3. The D gene is left open where the match is weak. Size is omitted from some rows. Given values are once, few, many or a class for expanded clones.

.	.	TRBJ2-1	TRBV11-3	TGTGCCAGCAGCCGGACGGGGGACAATGAGCAGTTCTTC	CASSRTGDNEQFF
.	.	TRBJ1-5	TRBV19	TGTGCCAGTAGAGACGGGGGAGGGAATCAGCCCCAGCATTTT	CASRDGGGNQPQHF
.	TRBD2	TRBJ2-7	TRBV7-3	TGTGCCAGCAGCCTCCCCGGGACTACTATGGGGCCCTACGAGCAGTACTTC	CASSLPGTTMGPYEQYF
.	TRBD1	TRBJ1-1	TRBV6-6	TGTGCCAGCAGCCGCGGACAGGGAAACACTGAAGCTTTCTTT	CASSRGQGNTEAFF
.	.	TRBJ2-7	TRBV4-3	TGCGCCAGCAGCCTCATGGGCAGCTACGAGCAGTACTTC	CASSLMGSYEQYF
.	.	TRBJ2-5	TRBV20-1	TGCAGTGCTGAGACGAGGGAGACCCAGTACTTC	CSAETRETQYF
few	TRBD2	TRBJ2-7	TRBV5-4	TGTGCCAGCAGCCCTAGCGGGTTAGGGAACGAGCAGTACTTC	CASSPSGLGNEQYF
.	TRBD2	TRBJ2-1	TRBV14	TGTGCCAGCAGCCGCCTAGGCGGGGGGAATGAGCAGTTCTTC	CASSRLGGGNEQFF
.	.	TRBJ1-6	TRBV2	TGTGCCAGCAGTGACAACTCCTATAATTCACCCCTCCACTTT	CASSDNSYNSPLHF
.	.	TRBJ2-2	TRBV7-2	TGTGCCAGCAGCCCCCGCCAGGGTGGCACCGGGGAGCTGTTTTTT	CASSPRQGGTGELFF
.	.	TRBJ2-3	TRBV7-9	TGTGCCAGCAGCCTTAGCCGAGGGAGCACAGATACGCAGTATTTT	CASSLSRGSTDTQYF
few	TRBD1	TRBJ2-3	TRBV7-2	TGTGCCAGCAGCTTCCCGGGACAGGGGGCTTCAGATACGCAGTATTTT	CASSFPGQGASDTQYF
.	TRBD1	TRBJ1-1	TRBV2	TGTGCCAGCAGTGAAAGGGGGCGAAGCACTGAAGCTTTCTTT	CASSERGRSTEAFF
.	.	TRBJ1-1	TRBV5-1	TGCGCCAGCAGCTTCGGGGACTCTTTGAACACTGAAGCTTTCTTT	CASSFGDSLNTEAFF
.	TRBD1	TRBJ2-7	TRBV20-1	TGCAGTGCGACAGGGCCCTACGAGCAGTACTTC	CSATGPYEQYF
few	.	TRBJ1-3	TRBV4-1	TGCGCCAGCAGCCCCGCCTGGAGGCGCTCTGGAAACACCATATATTTT	CASSPAWRRSGNTIYF
.	.	TRBJ2-5	TRBV4-1	TGCGCCAGCAGCCAAGTTAATCAAGAGACCCAGTACTTC	CASSQVNQETQYF
.	.	TRBJ1-5	TRBV5-8	TGTGCCAGCAGCTTGTTGGGGCCTGGGAGCAATCAGCCCCAGCATTTT	CASSLLGPGSNQPQHF
.	.	TRBJ1-1	TRBV28	TGTGCCAGCAGTACAGAGATTTGGAAAGCTTTCTTT	CASSTEIWKAFF
.	.	TRBJ2-3	TRBV7-9	TGTGCCAGCAGCTCGAGAGATACGCAGTATTTT	CASSSRDTQYF